The 14 T cell receptor beta chains in this list originate from one sample, sequenced in a study of blood T cells in healthy people across ages. Sample-barcoded 5' priming and a J-beta primer mix drove a second PCR of about 6 to 12 cycles. Via MiXCR, TCRdb re-called the 5' RACE reads, giving one row per CDR3 protein. Among about 800,000 distinct CDR3 sequences listed, 58% were seen once. Material: blood. Receptor source: a man aged 25 to 40 in good health.

CDR3 protein: CASSAGQGGTGELFF. For the CDR3, the DNA is TGTGCCAGCAGCGCCGGACAGGGAGGCACCGGGGAGCTGTTTTTT. The chain couples TRBV9 to TRBJ2-2; 8 bases align to TRBD1. Germline V gives CDR1 SGDLS, CDR2 YYNGEE. The CDR3 has 15 amino acids. J gave up 4 bases and V 3 bases, and 5 bases lay outside the gene matches.

The rearrangement joins TRBV6-2 or TRBV6-3 to TRBJ2-5, with D perhaps TRBD1 (5 bases). The end of the DNA aligns better with TRBJ2-7, so the J call may be wrong. The CDR3 length is 13 residues. The germline V gene encodes CDR1 MNHEY and CDR2 SVGEGT. This CDR3 is CASIEIGEYEQYF. CDR3 coding DNA: TGTGCCAGCATCGAAATAGGGGAATACGAGCAGTACTTC.

The sample holds a few counts of this clonotype. V is TRBV28 and J is TRBJ2-5, with 9 bases aligning to TRBD1. The J call is doubtful: the DNA matches TRBJ2-7 better. Germline loops: CDR1 MDHEN, CDR2 SYDVKM. This CDR3 is 16 amino acids long. The CDR3 nucleotides read TGTGCCAGCAGTCTCCCCCCGGGACAGGGACTCTACGAGCAGTACTTC. The encoded protein is CASSLPPGQGLYEQYF.

Remarks on this clonotype: The junction departs from the called germline gene at one end, perhaps through a read error. V gene TRBV6-2 or TRBV6-3 combines with J gene TRBJ2-1; D might be TRBD1 (5 bases). The germline V gene encodes CDR1 MNHEY and CDR2 SVGEGT. There are 12 residues in the CDR3. CDR3 sequence reads: CASEGVHNERFF. The CDR3 nucleotides are TGTGCCAGTGAAGGGGTTCACAATGAGCGGTTCTTC.

In its sample, this clonotype was seen a few times. The chain joins TRBV7-2 to TRBJ2-3, with TRBD2 matching over 9 bases. The CDR3 has 16 residues. The J segment lost 3 bases and the V segment lost 4 bases, leaving 8 bases of the junction unmatched. The germline V gene encodes CDR1 SGHTA and CDR2 FQGNSA. The CDR3 loop is CASSSLPLAGTDTQYF. CDR3 bases: TGTGCCAGCAGCTCTCTTCCTCTAGCGGGAACAGATACGCAGTATTTT.

The gene calls are TRBV6-2 or TRBV6-3 and TRBJ1-5; weak D call: TRBD1 (6 bases). Germline-derived CDR1 and CDR2 are MNHEY and SVGEGT. Between the trimmed V and J ends, which lost 7 bases and 5 bases, there was a span of 18 bases. There are 15 residues in the CDR3. In nucleotides, the CDR3 is TGTGCCAGCACCCGCACAGGGCTCCACTATCAGCCCCAGCATTTT. It encodes CASTRTGLHYQPQHF.

This clonotype was observed a handful of times. V gene TRBV29-1 combines with J gene TRBJ1-2; 11 nucleotides match TRBD1. This CDR3 region has 16 residues. J lost 1 base, V lost 3 bases, and 7 bases had no gene match. Per germline, CDR1 SQVTM and CDR2 ANQGSEA. The CDR3: CSVEGGQGALNYGYTF. In DNA, the CDR3 is TGCAGCGTTGAGGGAGGACAGGGGGCTCTTAACTATGGCTACACCTTC.

The chain carries TRBV29-1 and TRBJ1-1; D is unresolved. Trimming took 5 bases from V and 5 from J, leaving 9 bases between them. The CDR3 runs to 11 residues. Germline CDR1 SQVTM, CDR2 ANQGSEA. The CDR3 DNA follows: TGCAGCGTTCTCAGAGGGACTGAAGCTTTCTTT. Its protein is CSVLRGTEAFF.

This clonotype was picked up a small number of times. The chain has TRBV7-9 and TRBJ2-6; D not certain. From germline, CDR1 is SEHNR and CDR2 FQNEAQ (reference sequence). V lost 6 bases, J lost 4 bases, and 19 bases lay in between. The CDR3 is 17 amino acids. CDR3 DNA: TGTGCCAGCAGTGCAACACCACCAGAGGTAGGGGCCAACGTCCTGACTTTC. Protein sequence: CASSATPPEVGANVLTF. Variable domain in full (rest from reference TRBV7-9 and TRBJ2-6): DTGVSQNPRHKITKRGQNVTFRCDPISEHNRLYWYRQTLGQGPEFLTYFQNEAQLEKSRLLSDRFSAERPKGSFSTLEIQRTEQGDSAMYLCASSATPPEVGANVLTFGAGSRLTVL.

The J gene is TRBJ2-4, the V gene TRBV6-5, with unresolved D. The J call may be faulty, since TRBJ2-7 better matches the DNA end. The CDR3 length is 14 residues. In germline, CDR1 is MNHEY, CDR2 SVGAGI. For the CDR3, the DNA is TGTGCCAGCAGTTACCAAGGCACCTACGACGAGCAGTACTTC. Residues: CASSYQGTYDEQYF.

The chain recombines TRBV7-2 with TRBJ2-6; 7 positions agree with TRBD1. The CDR3 sequence is 16 residues long. J gave up 2 bases and V 1 base, and 2 bases lay outside the gene matches. Germline V gene sequence: CDR1 SGHTA, CDR2 FQGNSA. DNA of the CDR3: TGTGCCAGCAGCTTAGACACAGGGGCTGGGGCCAACGTCCTGACTTTC. Protein: CASSLDTGAGANVLTF.

The rearrangement links TRBV4-2 to TRBJ2-7; D remains unclear. The V end was cut by 0 bases, the J end by 2 bases, with 8 bases between. Germline V gene data show CDR1 as LGHNA and CDR2 as YNFKEQ. The CDR3 is 14 residues long. CDR3 in DNA: TGTGCCAGCAGCCAAGAATACAGAACCTACGAGCAGTACTTC. Its protein is CASSQEYRTYEQYF.

Remarks on this clonotype: Mismatch with germline at one junction end may stem from a read error. This CDR3 is CAISRVSRSDTQYF. The CDR3 bases are TGTGCCATCAGCAGAGTGAGCAGATCAGATACGCAGTATTTT. The chain has TRBV15 and TRBJ2-3; D gene uncertain. The CDR3 loop spans 14 amino acids. CDR1 is LNHNV and CDR2 is YYDKDF in the germline V gene (reference sequence).

The table lists this clonotype with a few counts. V gene TRBV7-2 combines with J gene TRBJ2-5; tentatively, D is TRBD2 (5 bases). Trimming removed 10 bases from V and 4 bases from J, with 16 bases in between. Germline CDR1 is SGHTA and CDR2 is FQGNSA. CDR3 length: 13 residues. CDR3 nucleotide sequence: TGTGCCACTACGAAGAGGGTTCCAGAGACCCAGTACTTC. It specifies CATTKRVPETQYF.